This T cell receptor (beta chain) came from a study of blood T cell repertoires in COVID-19 (dated by TCRdb to about 2020). Describing the broader study: Samples from collaborators originated in the United States, Italy and Spain and spanned both the acute and convalescent phases of COVID-19. The material from the prospective study consisted of cDNA or gDNA derived from T cells, B-cell-depleted T cells, or PBMCs. The repertoires were released in a freely available public database intended as a resource for research on the immune response to SARS-CoV-2. Where available, HLA class I and class II types were obtained from metadata supplied by the sample provider rather than from assay-based typing. Sample metadata almost always included a de-identified subject ID, COVID-19 status, age in years and sex. Samples were obtained from the ongoing ImmuneRACE study (first 160 participants) and from 1,200 or so subjects provided by 6 global collaborators. Deeply sampled blood TCRbeta repertoires from subjects exposed to, actively infected with, or recovered from COVID-19 were included in the dataset.

In Seattle, one collaborating source enrolled patients while the infection was active and tracked those patients longitudinally over the course of disease. Each collaborating institution followed its own protocols to collect whole blood in K2EDTA tubes. For TCRbeta analysis, collaborator samples were shipped as frozen whole blood, as isolated PBMCs, or as DNA extracted from either sample type. The immunoSEQ Assay, a bias-controlled multiplex PCR, was used to amplify TCRbeta CDR3 regions from genomic DNA. The authors' pipeline ran thus. The number of nucleated cells in each sample was estimated by amplification of reference gene primers within the assay. To quantify the absolute abundance of each unique TCRbeta CDR3 rearrangement, sequence reads were collapsed and filtered. For each sample, productive Simpson clonality was calculated as the square root of Simpson's diversity index across productive rearrangements. The source is immuneACCESS, and TCRdb retained only in-frame sequences with V and J called. Part of the clones is not carried over; for the studies checked, unresolved V genes explain less than half of this, and the remainder is unexplained. That table furnishes V, J and clone size, whereas the DNA furnished D and trimming. The sample table shows about 180,000 clones, and 81% are seen once. The ten largest clones take up 10% to 15% of the sample.

CDR3 length: 14 amino acids, cysteine to phenylalanine. The entry retains the CDR3 DNA only, 42 bases that are in frame from base 1. Clipping removes 8 bases from V and 3 bases from J, with 6 as the unmatched junction base count. The germline V gene specifies SNHLY as CDR1 and FYNNEI as CDR2. Of note for this clone: The target of this receptor is not known. Per-nucleotide qualities are absent, and no much larger clonotype sits a single base away.

Results the study describes overall, beyond this receptor: Clinical and demographic metadata were provided uncurated, with the amount varying by source and participant.

The clonotype comes from a woman older than 75 with COVID-19, enrolled during active disease. The sequence joins TRBV2 to TRBJ2-3, with TRBD2 identical over 9 junction bases. Input material: peripheral blood. The nucleotide sequence reads as follows: TGTGCCAGCCGTGCGAGCGGGAGGACAGATACGCAGTATTTT. This gives the protein CASRASGRTDTQYF.